The entry below gives a single TCR beta chain sequence along with its context. It lacks a known antigen. Base qualities are not at hand, and no much larger clone is one base apart. Systemically healthy Caucasian individuals from Russia, 39 in total and aged roughly 6 to 100 years, were included as donors. Roughly 9.5 milliliters of peripheral blood were drawn from each donor into EDTA-treated Vacutainer tubes. Ficoll-Paque density-gradient centrifugation was used to isolate PBMCs, with at least 6.5 million per sample. Total RNA, at least 6 micrograms per sample, was extracted from PBMCs with Trizol reagent. Naive CD45RAhigh/CD27high T cell percentages were measured by flow cytometry on a PBMC aliquot from every donor. The sample belongs to a study of blood T cells in healthy people across ages (dated by TCRdb to about 2015). With regard to the full study: In model experiments, roughly one uniquely barcoded TCR beta cDNA molecule per two T cells was captured by template switching. To track age-related changes in TCR beta repertoire diversity, the study relied on deep sequencing normalized with unique cDNA molecular identifiers. Two additional independent replicas of 1 million unique cDNA reads from the same blood draw were analyzed for two donors (one aged 18 to 30 and one aged 80 or older). The donors were divided into four age groups: young (average roughly 17 years), middle-aged (roughly 40), aged (around 59) and long-lived (approximately 74). On the study overall, not on this receptor specifically: Because profiling used bulk unsorted PBMCs, naive and antigen-experienced compartments could not be compared conclusively. Compared with the aged group, more naive CD4+ T cells, fewer expanded clones and increased TCR diversity were shown by the long-lived group, suggesting age selection. Estimates of total diversity based on one million sequenced T cells were regarded as lower bounds and as underestimates. As age increased, observed TCR beta diversity per million T cells dropped in a roughly linear way, and a significant reduction was already evident by age about 36. A strong correlation was found between observed TCR beta diversity and the percentage of naive T cells measured by flow cytometry. Donor CMV infection status was unknown, potentially confounding age-related changes in expanded clonotypes.

The library was generated by 5' RACE. Sequenced on an Illumina HiSeq 2500. A second PCR of roughly 6 to 12 cycles was performed with a sample-barcoded 5' primer and a J-beta primer mix. A template-switch 5' adaptor carrying 12 random nucleotides introduced a unique molecular identifier onto each TCR beta cDNA molecule. At least 2.5 million CDR3-containing paired-end reads were obtained from each sample. The Mint cDNA synthesis kit, primed by a TRBC-specific oligonucleotide, was used to synthesize first-strand cDNA from all RNA. After uracil-DNA glycosylase treatment, a first 18-cycle PCR used universal primers M1SS and BC2_uni_R on all cDNA. The paper's processing steps were these. For normalization, 1 million high-quality reads, each with a distinct molecular identifier, were randomly selected from each sample. Instead of being binned into consensus sequences, reads with shared molecular identifiers were discarded. MiTCR, set to a Q25 quality threshold and the strictest error-elimination algorithm, was used for CDR3 identification, clonotype clustering and error correction. A nonparametric unseen species model using Euler transformation provided a lower-bound estimate of total TCR beta diversity. The public reads were run again by TCRdb, first through fastp at Q25 and then through MiXCR, and only productive beta chains were kept. CDR3 protein duplicates are merged, each entry listing the most common genes and DNA. For this entry, the V and J calls and clone size follow TCRdb and not the study's own pipeline. The sample yields nearly 800,000 distinct CDR3 sequences; around a quarter were counted once. The ten largest clones capture under 4.5% of the sample.

This sample also belongs to another study, concerning T cells of mothers and their children. The second study's paper adds: The donors were nine systemically healthy Caucasian individuals, made up of three mothers and their six children. cDNA synthesis consumed the entire amount of extracted RNA, loaded at around 1.5 ug RNA in each 15 ul reaction. In the second PCR, sample barcodes and 2-4 random nucleotides were introduced via the M1S primer. Over 9 million TCR beta CDR3 reads were obtained for each mother, and some 3.1 million reads were obtained for each child. Thymic selection shapes the output of TCR recombination in a similar way in related and unrelated pairs, and inherited differences have a minor effect. Normalized repertoire overlap in related mother-child pairs was always slightly higher than in unrelated mother-child pairs, but the difference was never significant. Persistent microchimeric T cell clones were not detected, at a sensitivity of roughly 100 clones per million clonotypes. The study used deep NGS to compare TCR beta repertoires of mothers and children, seeking features distinguishing related mother-child pairs from unrelated individuals. On average, the children were about 12 +/- 4 years old, while the mothers were approximately 41 +/- 4 years old. After adapters were ligated using NEBNext reagents, the libraries underwent 100+100 nt paired-end sequencing on an Illumina HiSeq 2000. To avoid cross-contamination, the mother libraries and the child libraries were prepared a month apart and sequenced in separate runs. Each donor had between roughly 450,000 and 2,300,000 distinct TCR beta clonotypes identified. Naive TCR beta clonotypes were estimated from low-frequency clonotypes matched to each donor's FACS-determined naive share, without sorting.

The sequence came from a boy under 18 in good health. The sample was blood.

The encoded CDR3 is CASSLGKTSGNTIYF. The nucleotides are TGCGCCAGCAGCTTGGGGAAGACCTCTGGAAACACCATATATTTT. This sequence uses TRBV5-1 and TRBJ1-3; no D gene can be assigned with confidence. The CDR1 and CDR2 encoded by the germline V gene are SGHRS and YFSETQ. Inclusive of the bounding cysteine and phenylalanine, the CDR3 is 15 residues long. CDR3 DNA is the only sequence kept; it has 45 bases, read in frame from the first base. V is shortened by 0 bases, J by 0 bases, and the region joining them spans 7 bases.